One sample yielded the 18 T cell receptor beta chains listed below, sequenced in a study of response to subunit inactivated influenza vaccine. TCRdb processed the RT-PCR reads anew with MiXCR; each CDR3 protein has one entry. Counted here are 500,000 or so distinct CDR3 sequences, 15% to 20% occurring once; the ten biggest clones make up less than 4%. The input for sequencing was CD4+ T cells sorted from PBMCs, taken 23 months after vaccination. All receptors derive from a man between 50 and 69 years old who received an inactivated influenza vaccine.

The gene calls are TRBV6-1 and TRBJ2-2; D unclear. Germline V gene data show CDR1 as MNHNS and CDR2 as SASEGT. V gave up 7 bases and J gave up 2 bases, with 14 bases separating them. The CDR3 has 15 residues. CDR3 sequence (DNA): TGTGCCAGCACCCCGAGACCTTACAACACCGGGGAGCTGTTTTTT. Residues: CASTPRPYNTGELFF.

This chain uses TRBV7-2 with TRBJ1-3; D gene ambiguous. The CDR3 totals 16 residues. The ends were cut back, 0 bases at V and 3 bases at J, with 12 bases in the middle. The germline gives CDR1 SGHTA, CDR2 FQGNSA. The CDR3 here is CASSLAPGAGGNTIYF. CDR3 sequence (DNA): TGTGCCAGCAGCTTAGCTCCGGGAGCTGGTGGAAACACCATATATTTT.

This clonotype was seen only a few times. This CDR3 is CASRLTGTGGGYTF. The CDR3 DNA is TGTGCCAGCCGTCTTACCGGGACAGGAGGTGGCTACACCTTC. The V gene is TRBV2, the J gene TRBJ1-2, with 8 bases aligning to TRBD1. CDR3 length: 14 residues. Unmatched junction bases numbered 12, after V lost 8 bases and J lost 7 bases. The V gene's germline CDR1 is SNHLY and CDR2 FYNNEI.

The chain couples TRBV7-9 to TRBJ2-2; tentative D call: TRBD2 (6 bases). Germline V CDR1 and CDR2: SEHNR, FQNEAQ (reference sequence). Trimming removed 5 bases at V and 7 bases at J, with 14 bases between. The CDR3 contains 14 residues. This CDR3 reads CASSAGLPVGELFF. The CDR3 DNA reads TGTGCCAGCAGCGCGGGGCTACCGGTCGGGGAGCTGTTTTTT.

In regard to this clonotype: This clone may be a read error of a much larger clone one base away. The chain uses TRBV11-1 and TRBJ2-1; 8 nucleotides match TRBD1. The germline V gene encodes CDR1 SGHAT and CDR2 FQDESV (reference sequence). The CDR3 is made up of 19 amino acids. The CDR3 nucleotides are TGTGCCAACAGCGGGTTAGGACAGGGTTTTGCTTTATTCGGCCCCAAGCAGTTCTTC. Protein: CANSGLGQGFALFGPKQFF.

This clonotype was recorded only once. This rearrangement joins TRBV21-1 to TRBJ2-4; the table's TRBD1 call for D was not verified on the DNA. TRBV21-1 is described as a pseudogene. This CDR3 has 14 amino acids. Written as DNA, the CDR3 is TGTGCCAGCAGCAACCGGACAGGGGCCAACATTCAGTACTTC. Residues: CASSNRTGANIQYF.

This clonotype was observed at least ten times. The chain uses TRBV12-3 or TRBV12-4 and TRBJ1-1, with 8 nucleotides matching TRBD1. J lost 0 bases, V lost 5 bases, and 2 bases had no gene match. This CDR3 is built from 14 residues. The CDR3 nucleotides read TGTGCCAGCAGTAGGGACAGGTTGAACACTGAAGCTTTCTTT. Its protein is CASSRDRLNTEAFF.

At least ten counts were recorded for this clonotype. The chain joins TRBV4-3 to TRBJ2-3; 8 nucleotides align to TRBD2. Germline CDR1 and CDR2: LGHNA and YSLEER. The length of the CDR3 is 18 residues. V lost 0 bases, J lost 1 base, and 9 bases stayed unmatched. DNA of the CDR3: TGCGCCAGCAGCCAAGATCCGGGACTAGGGACCGGCACAGATACGCAGTATTTT. This translates into CASSQDPGLGTGTDTQYF.

This clonotype came up a few times. This chain uses TRBV5-1 with TRBJ2-3; TRBD2 matches at 11 bases. This CDR3 is 16 amino acids long. After removal of 0 bases from V and 2 bases from J, the junction contained 2 bases not matched to a gene. CDR1 SGHRS and CDR2 YFSETQ come from the germline V gene. The CDR3 spells CASSLEGLAVTDTQYF. For the CDR3, the DNA is TGCGCCAGCAGCTTGGAGGGACTAGCGGTCACAGATACGCAGTATTTT.

This clonotype was counted between two and nine times. The chain recombines TRBV20-1 with TRBJ2-2, with D possibly being TRBD1 (6 bases). This CDR3 comprises 14 residues. CDR1 and CDR2 (germline): DFQATT, SNEGSKA (reference sequence). V was shortened by 2 bases and J by 4 bases, with 11 bases between the two germline ends. The CDR3 sequence is CSARTRGVTGELFF. Written as DNA, the CDR3 is TGCAGTGCTAGAACCAGGGGAGTCACCGGGGAGCTGTTTTTT.

The chain is built from TRBV5-1 and TRBJ1-1; D gene ambiguous. The CDR3 is 16 amino acids. CDR1 SGHRS and CDR2 YFSETQ come from the germline V gene. The V end lost 3 bases, the J end lost 0 bases, and 15 bases lay between the germline ends. The CDR3 bases are TGCGCCAGCAGCTCGGGAAACAGTAAGTTGAACACTGAAGCTTTCTTT. It encodes CASSSGNSKLNTEAFF. The full variable domain, completed using reference TRBV5-1 and TRBJ1-1, is KAGVTQTPRYLIKTRGQQVTLSCSPISGHRSVSWYQQTPGQGLQFLFEYFSETQRNKGNFPGRFSGRQFSNSRSEMNVSTLELGDSALYLCASSSGNSKLNTEAFFGQGTRLTVV.

The rearrangement links TRBV27 to TRBJ1-5; D is undetermined. V gave up 3 bases and J gave up 6 bases, with 15 bases separating them. The germline V gene has CDR1 MNHEY and CDR2 SMNVEV (reference sequence). The CDR3 totals 15 residues. The CDR3 coding sequence is TGTGCCAGCAGTTTGGCCCCCACGGTGGGTCAGCCCCAGCATTTT. It translates to CASSLAPTVGQPQHF.

This clonotype came up many times. This chain connects TRBV28 to TRBJ2-1; possibly TRBD1 for D (5 bases). This CDR3 contains 15 residues. Germline V gene lookup returns CDR1 MDHEN and CDR2 SYDVKM. Deletions cut 3 bases from V and 3 bases from J, with 12 bases between. CDR3 DNA sequence: TGTGCCAGCAGTTTGCCAGGGAAGGGCTACAATGAGCAGTTCTTC. This encodes CASSLPGKGYNEQFF. The whole variable domain, remainder taken from reference TRBV28 and TRBJ2-1, is DVKVTQSSRYLVKRTGEKVFLECVQDMDHENMFWYRQDPGLGLRLIYFSYDVKMKEKGDIPEGYSVSREKKERFSLILESASTNQTSMYLCASSLPGKGYNEQFFGPGTRLTVL.

This clonotype was detected only a few times. The chain is built from TRBV12-3 or TRBV12-4 and TRBJ1-2, with D unclear. The CDR3 is 15 residues long. The germline V and J ends were trimmed by 1 base and 5 bases, with 14 bases remaining between them. Written as DNA, the CDR3 is TGTGCCAGCAGTTTAGGGTGGCAGCCGCCTTATGGCTACACCTTC. This gives the protein CASSLGWQPPYGYTF.

The rearrangement links TRBV11-1 to TRBJ2-2, with 10 bases identical to TRBD2. Germline values: CDR1 SGHAT, CDR2 FQDESV (reference sequence). This CDR3 has 21 amino acids. With 3 bases clipped from V and 1 base from J, the junction kept 17 bases outside the gene matches. The CDR3 spells CASSFRPSGGNPRLNTGELFF. CDR3 DNA sequence: TGTGCCAGCAGCTTCCGCCCTAGCGGGGGAAATCCACGATTGAACACCGGGGAGCTGTTTTTT.

The chain recombines TRBV20-1 with TRBJ2-1; 16 bases fit TRBD2. This CDR3 is built from 17 residues. Trimming at V came to 5 bases and at J to 8 bases, leaving 12 bases not matched to a gene. CDR1 and CDR2 (germline): DFQATT, SNEGSKA (reference sequence). The CDR3 protein is CSAGYPGTSGRGDEQFF. Written as DNA, the CDR3 is TGCAGTGCTGGATATCCAGGGACTAGCGGGAGGGGGGATGAGCAGTTCTTC.

This clonotype was seen more than once but under ten times. V is TRBV20-1 and J is TRBJ1-1; D remains ambiguous. CDR3 length: 12 residues. V lost 5 bases to trimming and J lost 1 base, with 8 bases between them. Germline CDR1 is DFQATT and CDR2 is SNEGSKA (reference sequence). CDR3 residues: CSAGSSNTEAFF. As DNA, the CDR3 is TGCAGTGCTGGGAGTTCGAACACTGAAGCTTTCTTT.

This clonotype was recorded a few times. The genes are TRBV20-1 and TRBJ2-5; TRBD1 matches at 11 bases. The CDR3 has 16 amino acids. Germline CDR1 reads DFQATT; CDR2 reads SNEGSKA (reference sequence). The V and J ends lost 6 bases and 3 bases, in that order; junction bases with no gene match: 12. CDR3 coding DNA: TGCAGTGCCCCGGGACAGGGGGTGGGGGCCAAAGAGACCCAGTACTTC. Encoded protein: CSAPGQGVGAKETQYF.